The sequence of this T cell receptor beta chain was determined in a study of blood T cell repertoires in COVID-19. Study as a whole: Spain, Italy and the United States supplied samples that represented acute and convalescent COVID-19. The analysed material was cDNA or gDNA that came from T cells, B-cell-depleted T cells, or PBMCs.

In its sample, this clone was seen once. This CDR3 is 15 amino acids long. Germline-derived CDR1 and CDR2 are SGHVS and FNYEAQ. V dropped 5 bases and J dropped 1 base, with 13 bases sitting between them. Per the original methods: Amplification of reference gene primers provided the estimated nucleated cell counts. Libraries were prepared by immunoSEQ multiplex PCR; TCRdb keeps only in-frame clonotypes and omits some of them. Clonal size and the V and J genes are those of that table, whereas D and trimming came from the DNA. The sample has about 210,000 clones, around nine tenths seen once. J is TRBJ2-3 and V is TRBV7-6; D may be TRBD1 (6 bases). The TCR originated in a man aged 60 to 69 who had recovered from COVID-19. Material for sequencing was peripheral blood. CDR3 bases: TGTGCCAGCAGCCGAGGGGGAGCTGGCACAGATACGCAGTATTTT. This sequence encodes CASSRGGAGTDTQYF. Looking up the rest from reference TRBV7-6 and TRBJ2-3 gives the full variable domain: GAGVSQSPRYKVTKRGQDVALRCDPISGHVSLYWYRQALGQGPEFLTYFNYEAQQDKSGLPNDRFSAERPEGSISTLTIQRTEQRDSAMYRCASSRGGAGTDTQYFGPGTRLTVL.